This TCR beta chain is drawn from a study of cytomegalovirus exposure and HLA in healthy donors. In germline, CDR1 is SGHVS, CDR2 FQNEAQ. V was clipped by 1 base and J by 6 bases, with 13 bases between them. The CDR3 spans 15 residues. Researchers ran the PCR with 60 Vbeta and 13 Jbeta primers. Clones were sequenced by immunoSEQ multiplex PCR, and TCRdb holds only the in-frame ones, with some missing. The sample consists of around 300,000 clones, approximately 84% of them appearing once. This chain connects TRBV7-8 to TRBJ1-5, with D tentatively TRBD1 (6 bases). Sequencing was performed on PBMCs. This clonotype was sampled from a woman aged 40 to 50 in good health and CMV-seropositive. The CDR3 loop reads CASSLEWGRTQPQHF. In DNA form, the CDR3 reads TGTGCCAGCAGCTTAGAATGGGGGCGGACTCAGCCCCAGCATTTT.